The present T cell receptor beta chain was sequenced within a study of cytomegalovirus exposure and HLA in healthy donors. The CDR3 runs to 15 residues. Trimming removed 10 bases from V and 10 bases from J, with 23 bases in between. The V gene's germline CDR1 is LNHDA and CDR2 SQIVND (reference sequence). This clone has a handful of counts. 13 Jbeta primers and 60 Vbeta primers were used for the PCR. Assay: immunoSEQ multiplex PCR; the TCRdb copy retains only in-frame clones and omits some. The table lists about 120,000 clones, 15% of them singletons. The sequenced sample consisted of PBMCs. The chain links TRBV19 to TRBJ1-6, with a weak D call TRBD1 (5 bases). The TCR originated in a woman under 30 in good health and CMV-seronegative. This chain's CDR3 is CATSSTWGMLSPLHF. The CDR3 region has the DNA TGTGCCACGTCTTCTACGTGGGGCATGCTCTCACCCCTCCACTTT.